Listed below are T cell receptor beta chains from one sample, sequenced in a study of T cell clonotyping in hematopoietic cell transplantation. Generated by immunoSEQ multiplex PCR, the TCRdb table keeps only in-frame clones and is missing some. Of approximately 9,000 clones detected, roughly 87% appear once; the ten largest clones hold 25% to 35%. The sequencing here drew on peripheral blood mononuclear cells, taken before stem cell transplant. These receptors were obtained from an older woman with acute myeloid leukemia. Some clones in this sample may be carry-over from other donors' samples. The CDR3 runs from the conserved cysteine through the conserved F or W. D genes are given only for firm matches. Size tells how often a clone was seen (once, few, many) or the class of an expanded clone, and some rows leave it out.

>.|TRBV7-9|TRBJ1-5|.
TGTGCCAGCAGCCGAGGGATGGGGGGTAGCAATCAGCCCCAGCATTTT
CASSRGMGGSNQPQHF
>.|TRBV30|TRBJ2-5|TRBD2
TGTGCCTGGAGCGCCGGGACTATCCTCCAAGAGACCCAGTACTTC
CAWSAGTILQETQYF
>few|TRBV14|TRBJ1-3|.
TGTGCCAGCAGCCAGGGCAGGGGAAACACCATATATTTT
CASSQGRGNTIYF
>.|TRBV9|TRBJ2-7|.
TGTGCCAGCAGCGCCTACGGGACTCTGGATAACGAGCAGTACTTC
CASSAYGTLDNEQYF
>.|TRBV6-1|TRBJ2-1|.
TGTGCCAGCGCAGGTAGCGTATACAATGAGCAGTTCTTC
CASAGSVYNEQFF
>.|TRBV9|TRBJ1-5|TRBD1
TGTGCCAGCAGCACTGGGACAGGGGGCGCGGGTCAGCCCCAGCATTTT
CASSTGTGGAGQPQHF
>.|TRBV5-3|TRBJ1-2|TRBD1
TGTGCCAGAAGCTTGGTAGGGACAGAGGTGAGCTATGGCTACACCTTC
CARSLVGTEVSYGYTF
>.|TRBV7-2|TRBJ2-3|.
TGTGCCAGCAGCTTTGTCCCCACAGATACGCAGTATTTT
CASSFVPTDTQYF
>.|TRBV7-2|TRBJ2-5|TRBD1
TGTGCCAGCAGCTTAGCTACGGGACAGGGGTCCGGGCAAGAGACCCAGTACTTC
CASSLATGQGSGQETQYF
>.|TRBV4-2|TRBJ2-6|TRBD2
TGTGCCAGCAGCCCAGGGACGGGACTAGCGGGGTCTGGGGCCAACGTCCTGACTTTC
CASSPGTGLAGSGANVLTF
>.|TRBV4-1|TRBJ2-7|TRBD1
TGCGCCAGCAGCCAAGTATTAAGTAAGGGGGCTAATGAGCAGTACTTC
CASSQVLSKGANEQYF
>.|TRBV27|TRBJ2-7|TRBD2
TGTGCCAGCAGTTTCACGACTAGCGGGAAGGGCGAGCAGTACTTC
CASSFTTSGKGEQYF
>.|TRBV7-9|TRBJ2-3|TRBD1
TGTGCCAGCAGCTACCGTCAGGACAGGAGAGATACGCAGTATTTT
CASSYRQDRRDTQYF
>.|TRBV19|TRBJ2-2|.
TGTGCCAGTAGTATAGGTCCCATGGGGGAGCTGTTTTTT
CASSIGPMGELFF
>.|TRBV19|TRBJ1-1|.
TGTGCCAGTAGCCCCGGTGGGACGAACACTGAAGCTTTCTTT
CASSPGGTNTEAFF
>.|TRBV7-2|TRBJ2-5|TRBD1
TGTGCCAGCAGCTTAGTACCCTCGGGACAGGGGACGACCCAGTACTTC
CASSLVPSGQGTTQYF
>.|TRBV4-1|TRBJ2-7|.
TGCGCCAGCAGCCCCACCCCAGGAGACAGCAACGAGCAGTACTTC
CASSPTPGDSNEQYF
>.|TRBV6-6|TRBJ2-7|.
TGTGCCAGCAGTTACTCGAATGGTGGCGGGACCTACGAGCAGTACTTC
CASSYSNGGGTYEQYF
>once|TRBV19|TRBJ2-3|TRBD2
TGTGCCAGTAAGGCGGGAGTACTGCGGGATACGCAGTATTTT
CASKAGVLRDTQYF
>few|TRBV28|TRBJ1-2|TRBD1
TGTGCCACCACATTTTCGGACAGGGGGCTTAGATATGGCTACACCTTC
CATTFSDRGLRYGYTF
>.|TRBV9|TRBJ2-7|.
TGTGCCAGCAGCGTAGAAGGGGCAGGGAGTTACTACGAGCAGTACTTC
CASSVEGAGSYYEQYF
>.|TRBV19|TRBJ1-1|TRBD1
TGTGCCAGCATACAGGGGGCAGTTTATCGGGACACTGAAGCTTTCTTT
CASIQGAVYRDTEAFF
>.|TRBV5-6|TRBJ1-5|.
TGTGCCAGCAGCTTGTCGGGCCGGGGAGGCAATCAGCCCCAGCATTTT
CASSLSGRGGNQPQHF
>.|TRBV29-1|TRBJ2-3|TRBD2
TGCAGCGTTGCTAGCGGGAGGGCGACAGATACGCAGTATTTT
CSVASGRATDTQYF
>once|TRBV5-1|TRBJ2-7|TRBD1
TGCGCCAGCACTCCGGGACAGGGTACCTACGAGCAGTACTTC
CASTPGQGTYEQYF
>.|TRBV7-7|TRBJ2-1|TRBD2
TGTGCTAGCAGCGCCTCTAGCGGGACCAACCTCTTCTTC
CASSASSGTNLFF
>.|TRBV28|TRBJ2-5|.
TGTGCCAGCAGTACCCAACAGGGCACGGTTAGGGAGTACTTC
CASSTQQGTVREYF
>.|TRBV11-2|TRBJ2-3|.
TGTGCCAGCAGCCCCGTTTCGTGGGACTCAGATACGCAGTATTTT
CASSPVSWDSDTQYF
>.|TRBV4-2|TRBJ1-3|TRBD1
TGTGCCAGCAGCCAAGATGGGGAGGGGGCAATTGGAAACACCATATATTTT
CASSQDGEGAIGNTIYF
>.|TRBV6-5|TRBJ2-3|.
TGTGCCAGCAGCCCGGGACACCCAAGCACAGATACGCAGTATTTT
CASSPGHPSTDTQYF
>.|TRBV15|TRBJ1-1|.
TGTGCCACCAGCAGAGTACCCGGGACCCAAGACATGAACACTGAAGCTTTCTTT
CATSRVPGTQDMNTEAFF
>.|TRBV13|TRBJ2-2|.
TGTGCCAGCAGCTTACCGGAGGGAGCTACGAACACCGGGGAGCTGTTTTTT
CASSLPEGATNTGELFF
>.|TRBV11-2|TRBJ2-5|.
TGTGCCAGCAGCCCAGGGTTTCTGGGGGAGACCCAGTACTTC
CASSPGFLGETQYF
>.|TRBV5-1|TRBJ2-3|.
TGCGCCAGCAGCTGGCTAGGGAAGACAGATACGCAGTATTTT
CASSWLGKTDTQYF
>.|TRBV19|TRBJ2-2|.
TGTGCCAGTAGTACCCCAGGAAGGAACACCGGGGAGCTGTTTTTT
CASSTPGRNTGELFF
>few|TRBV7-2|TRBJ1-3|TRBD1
TGTGCCAGCAGCCTGACAGGGGGTAACTCTGGAAACACCATATATTTT
CASSLTGGNSGNTIYF
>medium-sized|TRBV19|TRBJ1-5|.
TGTGCCAGTAGTATAGCACGGCAGCCCCAGCATTTT
CASSIARQPQHF